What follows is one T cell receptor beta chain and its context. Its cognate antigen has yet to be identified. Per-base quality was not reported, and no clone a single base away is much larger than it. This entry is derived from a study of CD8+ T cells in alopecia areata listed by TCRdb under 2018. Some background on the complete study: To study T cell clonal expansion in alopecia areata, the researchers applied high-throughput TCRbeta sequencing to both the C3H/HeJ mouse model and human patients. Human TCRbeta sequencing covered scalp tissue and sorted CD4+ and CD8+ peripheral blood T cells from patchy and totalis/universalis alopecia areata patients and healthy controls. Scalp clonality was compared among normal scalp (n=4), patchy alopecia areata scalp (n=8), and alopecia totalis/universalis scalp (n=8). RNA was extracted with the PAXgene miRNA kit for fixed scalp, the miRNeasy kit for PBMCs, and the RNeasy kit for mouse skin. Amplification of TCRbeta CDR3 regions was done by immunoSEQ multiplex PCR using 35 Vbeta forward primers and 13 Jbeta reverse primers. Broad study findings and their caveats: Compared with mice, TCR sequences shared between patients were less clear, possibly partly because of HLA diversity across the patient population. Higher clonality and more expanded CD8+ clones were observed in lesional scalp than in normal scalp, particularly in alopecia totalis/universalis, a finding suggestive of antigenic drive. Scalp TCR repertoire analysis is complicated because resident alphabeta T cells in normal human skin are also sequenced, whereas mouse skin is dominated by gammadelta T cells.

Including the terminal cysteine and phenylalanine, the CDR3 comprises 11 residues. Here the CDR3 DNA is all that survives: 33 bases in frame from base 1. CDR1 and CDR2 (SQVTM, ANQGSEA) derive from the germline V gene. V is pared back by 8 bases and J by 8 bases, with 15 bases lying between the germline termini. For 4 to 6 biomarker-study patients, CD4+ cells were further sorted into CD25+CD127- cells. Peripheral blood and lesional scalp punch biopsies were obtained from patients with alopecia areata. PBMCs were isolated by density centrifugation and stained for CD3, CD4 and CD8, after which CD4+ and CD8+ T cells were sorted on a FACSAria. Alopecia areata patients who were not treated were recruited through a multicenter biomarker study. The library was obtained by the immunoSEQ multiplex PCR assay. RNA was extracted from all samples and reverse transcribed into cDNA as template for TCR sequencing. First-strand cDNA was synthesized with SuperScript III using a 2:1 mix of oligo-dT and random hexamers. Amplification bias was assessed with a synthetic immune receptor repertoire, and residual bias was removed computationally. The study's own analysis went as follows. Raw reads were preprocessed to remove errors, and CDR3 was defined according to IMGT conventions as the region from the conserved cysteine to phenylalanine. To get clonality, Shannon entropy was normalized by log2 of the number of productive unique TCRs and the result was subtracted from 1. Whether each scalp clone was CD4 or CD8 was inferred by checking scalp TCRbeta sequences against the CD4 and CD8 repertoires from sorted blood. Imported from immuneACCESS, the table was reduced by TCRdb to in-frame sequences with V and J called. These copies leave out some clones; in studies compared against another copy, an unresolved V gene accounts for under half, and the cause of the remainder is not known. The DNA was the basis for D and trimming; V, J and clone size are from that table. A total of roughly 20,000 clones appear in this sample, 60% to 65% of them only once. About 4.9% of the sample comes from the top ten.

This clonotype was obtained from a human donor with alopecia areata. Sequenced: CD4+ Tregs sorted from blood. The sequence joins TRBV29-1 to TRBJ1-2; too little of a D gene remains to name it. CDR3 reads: CSYGVEAGYTF. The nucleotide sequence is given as TGCAGCTATGGGGTCGAAGCGGGCTACACCTTC. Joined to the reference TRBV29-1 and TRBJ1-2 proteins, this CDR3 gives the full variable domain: SAVISQKPSRDICQRGTSLTIQCQVDSQVTMMFWYRQQPGQSLTLIATANQGSEATYESGFVIDKFPISRPNLTFSTLTVSNMSPEDSSIYLCSYGVEAGYTFGSGTRLTVV.